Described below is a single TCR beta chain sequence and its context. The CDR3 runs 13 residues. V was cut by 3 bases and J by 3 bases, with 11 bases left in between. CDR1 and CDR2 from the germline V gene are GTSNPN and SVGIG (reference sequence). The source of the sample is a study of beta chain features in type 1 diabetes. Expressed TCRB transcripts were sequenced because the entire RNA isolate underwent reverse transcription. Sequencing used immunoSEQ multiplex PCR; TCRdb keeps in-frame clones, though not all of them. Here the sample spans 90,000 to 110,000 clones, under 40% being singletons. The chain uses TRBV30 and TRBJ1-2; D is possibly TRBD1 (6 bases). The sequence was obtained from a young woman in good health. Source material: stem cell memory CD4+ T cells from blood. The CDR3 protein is CAWRYRVDYGYTF. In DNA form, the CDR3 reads TGTGCCTGGAGATACAGGGTCGACTATGGCTACACCTTC.